The entry below describes one TCR beta chain. Sequenced by immunoSEQ multiplex PCR; TCRdb stores in-frame clones only, minus some. The sample carries approximately 75,000 clones, 70% to 90% recorded once. These data are taken from a study of technical replicates of blood from several donors. Germline CDR1 is MRHNA and CDR2 is SNTAGT. V gave up 5 bases and J gave up 5 bases; unmatched junction bases: 7. The CDR3 spans 16 residues. The source of this sequence is a human donor in good health. Some clones in this sample may be carry-over from other donors' samples. The chain joins TRBV6-4 to TRBJ2-7; 15 nucleotides agree with TRBD2. Source material: PBMCs. Here the CDR3 DNA reads TGTGCCAGCAGTAGGACTAGCGGGGGGGCTGGAGACGAGCAGTACTTC. Translated: CASSRTSGGAGDEQYF.